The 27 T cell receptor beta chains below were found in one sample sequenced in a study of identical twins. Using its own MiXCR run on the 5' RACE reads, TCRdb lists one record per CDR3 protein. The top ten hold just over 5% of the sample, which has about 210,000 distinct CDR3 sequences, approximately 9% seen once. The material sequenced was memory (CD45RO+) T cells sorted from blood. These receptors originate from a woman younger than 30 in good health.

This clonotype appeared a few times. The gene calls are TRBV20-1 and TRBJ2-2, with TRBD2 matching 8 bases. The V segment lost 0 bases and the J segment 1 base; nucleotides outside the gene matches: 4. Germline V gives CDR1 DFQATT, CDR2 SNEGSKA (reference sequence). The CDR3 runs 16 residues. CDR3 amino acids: CSARDSTSGNTGELFF. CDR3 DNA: TGCAGTGCTAGAGACAGTACTAGCGGGAACACCGGGGAGCTGTTTTTT.

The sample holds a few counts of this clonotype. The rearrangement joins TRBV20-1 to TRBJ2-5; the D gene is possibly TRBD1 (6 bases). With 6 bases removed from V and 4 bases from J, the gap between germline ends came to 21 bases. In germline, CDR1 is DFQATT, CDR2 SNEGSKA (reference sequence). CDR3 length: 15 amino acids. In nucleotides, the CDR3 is TGCAGTGCCCCACGGTGGGGGCAGCTCGGAGAGACCCAGTACTTC. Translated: CSAPRWGQLGETQYF.

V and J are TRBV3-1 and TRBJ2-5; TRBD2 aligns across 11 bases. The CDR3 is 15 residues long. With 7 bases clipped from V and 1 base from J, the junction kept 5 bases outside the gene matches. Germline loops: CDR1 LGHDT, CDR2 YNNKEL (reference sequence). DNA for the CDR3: TGTGCCAGCACCCGAGGGACTAGCGGCCAAGAGACCCAGTACTTC. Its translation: CASTRGTSGQETQYF.

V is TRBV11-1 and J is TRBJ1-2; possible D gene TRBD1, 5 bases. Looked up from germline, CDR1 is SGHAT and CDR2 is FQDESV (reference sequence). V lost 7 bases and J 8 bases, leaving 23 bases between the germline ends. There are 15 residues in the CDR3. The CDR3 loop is CASNRFERRDLGYTF. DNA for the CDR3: TGTGCCAGCAACCGATTCGAACGCAGGGACTTGGGCTACACCTTC.

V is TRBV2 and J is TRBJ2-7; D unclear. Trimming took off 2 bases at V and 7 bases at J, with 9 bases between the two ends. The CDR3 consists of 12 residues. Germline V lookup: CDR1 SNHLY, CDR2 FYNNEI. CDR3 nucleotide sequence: TGTGCCAGCAGTGAACAGGACCTTGAGCAGTACTTC. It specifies CASSEQDLEQYF.

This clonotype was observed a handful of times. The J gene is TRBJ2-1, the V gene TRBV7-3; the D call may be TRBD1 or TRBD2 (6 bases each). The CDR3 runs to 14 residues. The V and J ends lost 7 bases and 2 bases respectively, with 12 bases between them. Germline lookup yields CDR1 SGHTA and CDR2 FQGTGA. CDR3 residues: CASKGGPTYNEQFF. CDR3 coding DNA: TGTGCCAGCAAGGGGGGCCCGACCTACAATGAGCAGTTCTTC.

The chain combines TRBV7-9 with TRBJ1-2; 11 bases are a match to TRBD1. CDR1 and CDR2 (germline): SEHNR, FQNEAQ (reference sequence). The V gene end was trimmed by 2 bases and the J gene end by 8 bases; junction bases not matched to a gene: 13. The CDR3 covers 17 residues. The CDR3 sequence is CASSLWGSGQGADGYTF. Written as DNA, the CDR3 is TGTGCCAGCAGCTTATGGGGTTCCGGACAGGGGGCAGACGGCTACACCTTC.

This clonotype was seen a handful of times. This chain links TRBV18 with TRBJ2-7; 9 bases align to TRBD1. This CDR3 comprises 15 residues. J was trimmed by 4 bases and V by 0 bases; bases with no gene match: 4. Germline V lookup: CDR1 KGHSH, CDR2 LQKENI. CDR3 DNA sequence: TGTGCCAGCTCACCACCGCAACAGGGGGCTTACGAGCAGTACTTC. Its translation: CASSPPQQGAYEQYF.

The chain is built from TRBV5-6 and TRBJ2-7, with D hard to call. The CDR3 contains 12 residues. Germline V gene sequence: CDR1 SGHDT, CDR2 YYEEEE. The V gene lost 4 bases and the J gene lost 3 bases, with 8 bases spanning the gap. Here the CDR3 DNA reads TGTGCCAGCAGCAGACGAGGCTACGAGCAGTACTTC. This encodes CASSRRGYEQYF.

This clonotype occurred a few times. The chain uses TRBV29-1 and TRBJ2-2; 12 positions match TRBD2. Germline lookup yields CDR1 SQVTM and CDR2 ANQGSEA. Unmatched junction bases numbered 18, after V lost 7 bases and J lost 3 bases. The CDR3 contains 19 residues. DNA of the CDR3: TGCAGCGCCAACTTCCTGACTAGCGGGAGTTCACGGTACACCGGGGAGCTGTTTTTT. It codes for CSANFLTSGSSRYTGELFF.

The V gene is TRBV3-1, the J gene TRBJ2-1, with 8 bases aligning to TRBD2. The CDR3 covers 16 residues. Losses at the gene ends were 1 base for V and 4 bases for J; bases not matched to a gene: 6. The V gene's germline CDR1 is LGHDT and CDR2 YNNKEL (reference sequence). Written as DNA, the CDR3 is TGTGCCAGCAGCCAAGGACTAGCGAGAACTTACAATGAGCAGTTCTTC. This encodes CASSQGLARTYNEQFF.

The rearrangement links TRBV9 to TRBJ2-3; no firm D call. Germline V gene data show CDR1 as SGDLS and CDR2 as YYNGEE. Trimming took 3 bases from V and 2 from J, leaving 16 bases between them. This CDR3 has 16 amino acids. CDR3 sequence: CASSAWAGPITDTQYF. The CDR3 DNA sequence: TGTGCCAGCAGCGCCTGGGCTGGTCCCATCACAGATACGCAGTATTTT.

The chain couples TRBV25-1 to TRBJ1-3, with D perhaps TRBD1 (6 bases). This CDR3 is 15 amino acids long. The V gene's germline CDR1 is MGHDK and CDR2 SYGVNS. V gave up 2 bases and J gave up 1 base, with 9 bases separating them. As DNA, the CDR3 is TGTGCCAGCAGTGAAACAGGGCTATCTGGAAACACCATATATTTT. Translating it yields CASSETGLSGNTIYF.

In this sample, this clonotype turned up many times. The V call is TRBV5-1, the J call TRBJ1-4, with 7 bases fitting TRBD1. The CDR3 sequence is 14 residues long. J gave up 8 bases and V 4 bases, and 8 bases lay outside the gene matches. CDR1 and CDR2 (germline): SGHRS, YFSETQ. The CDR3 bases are TGCGCCAGCAGCCTAGGACAGGAAAGCGAAAAACTGTTTTTT. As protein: CASSLGQESEKLFF.

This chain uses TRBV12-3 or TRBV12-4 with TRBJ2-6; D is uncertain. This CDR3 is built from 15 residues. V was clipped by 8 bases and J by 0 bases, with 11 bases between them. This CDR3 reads CASSSVLSGANVLTF. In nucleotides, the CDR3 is TGTGCCAGCTCCTCCGTACTCTCTGGGGCCAACGTCCTGACTTTC.

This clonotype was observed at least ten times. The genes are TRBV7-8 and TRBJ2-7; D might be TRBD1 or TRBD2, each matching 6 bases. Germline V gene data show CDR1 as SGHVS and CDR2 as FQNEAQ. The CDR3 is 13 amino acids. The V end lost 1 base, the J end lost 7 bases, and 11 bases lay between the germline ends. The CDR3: CASSLGGASEQYF. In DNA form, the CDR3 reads TGTGCCAGCAGCTTAGGGGGGGCGAGTGAGCAGTACTTC.

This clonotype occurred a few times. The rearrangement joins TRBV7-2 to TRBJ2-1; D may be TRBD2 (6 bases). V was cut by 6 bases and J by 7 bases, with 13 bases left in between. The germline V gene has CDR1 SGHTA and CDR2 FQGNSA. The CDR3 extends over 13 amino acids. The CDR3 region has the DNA TGTGCCAGCAGTTCTTATAGCGGTAATGAGCAGTTCTTC. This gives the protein CASSSYSGNEQFF.

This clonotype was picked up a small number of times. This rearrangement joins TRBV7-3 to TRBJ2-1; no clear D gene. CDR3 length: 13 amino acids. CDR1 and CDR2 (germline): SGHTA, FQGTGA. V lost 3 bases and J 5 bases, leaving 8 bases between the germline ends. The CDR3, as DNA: TGTGCCAGCAGCTTCTCGACCGACAATGAGCAGTTCTTC. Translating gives CASSFSTDNEQFF.

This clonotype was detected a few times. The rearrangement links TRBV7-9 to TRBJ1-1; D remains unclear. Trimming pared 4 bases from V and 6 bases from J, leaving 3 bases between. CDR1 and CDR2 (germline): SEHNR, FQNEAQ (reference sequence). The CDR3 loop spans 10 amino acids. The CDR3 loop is CASSWAEAFF. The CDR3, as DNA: TGTGCCAGCAGCTGGGCTGAAGCTTTCTTT.

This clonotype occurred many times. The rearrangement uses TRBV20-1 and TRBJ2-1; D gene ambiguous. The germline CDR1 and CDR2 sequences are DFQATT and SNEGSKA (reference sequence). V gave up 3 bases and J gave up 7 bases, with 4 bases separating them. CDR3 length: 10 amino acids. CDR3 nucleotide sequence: TGCAGTGCTAGTAGGAATGAGCAGTTCTTC. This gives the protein CSASRNEQFF.

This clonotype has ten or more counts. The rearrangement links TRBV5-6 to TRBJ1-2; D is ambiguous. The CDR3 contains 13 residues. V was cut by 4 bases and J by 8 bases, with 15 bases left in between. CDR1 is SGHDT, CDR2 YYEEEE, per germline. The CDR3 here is CASSLIALGGYTF. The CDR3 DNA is TGTGCCAGCAGCCTAATTGCCTTGGGCGGCTACACCTTC.

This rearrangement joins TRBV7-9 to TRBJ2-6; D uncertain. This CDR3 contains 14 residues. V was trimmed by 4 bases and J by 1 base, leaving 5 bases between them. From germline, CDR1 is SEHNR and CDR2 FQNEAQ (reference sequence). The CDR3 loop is CASSSRSGANVLTF. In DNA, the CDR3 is TGTGCCAGCAGCTCCCGTTCTGGGGCCAACGTCCTGACTTTC.

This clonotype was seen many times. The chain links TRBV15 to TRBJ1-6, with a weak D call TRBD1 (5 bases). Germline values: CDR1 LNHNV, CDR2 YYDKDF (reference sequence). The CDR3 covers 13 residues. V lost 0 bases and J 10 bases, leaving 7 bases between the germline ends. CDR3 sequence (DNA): TGTGCCACCAGCAGAGATCAGGGATCACCCCTCCACTTT. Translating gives CATSRDQGSPLHF.

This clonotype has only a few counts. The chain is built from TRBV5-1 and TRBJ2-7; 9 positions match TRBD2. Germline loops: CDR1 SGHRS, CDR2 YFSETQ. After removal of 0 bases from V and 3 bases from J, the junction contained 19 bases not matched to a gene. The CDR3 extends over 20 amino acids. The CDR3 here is CASSLGYLLRAGGLLYEQYF. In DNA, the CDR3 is TGCGCCAGCAGCTTGGGTTACCTGCTGCGAGCGGGGGGACTCCTCTACGAGCAGTACTTC.

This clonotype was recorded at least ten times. Written as DNA, the CDR3 is TGCAGTGCTAGGGGTAATTCGGGGAACACTGAAGCTTTCTTT. It is translated as CSARGNSGNTEAFF. This chain uses TRBV20-1 with TRBJ1-1; D is undetermined. Germline V CDR1 and CDR2: DFQATT, SNEGSKA (reference sequence). This CDR3 spans 14 amino acids. Trimming left V 3 bases short and J 1 base short, with 12 bases between.

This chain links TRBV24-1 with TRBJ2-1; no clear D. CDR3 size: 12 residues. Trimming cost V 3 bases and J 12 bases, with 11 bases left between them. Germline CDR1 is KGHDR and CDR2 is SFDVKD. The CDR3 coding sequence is TGTGCCACCAGTGATCGTGTCGGCAGGCAGTTCTTC. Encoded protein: CATSDRVGRQFF.

CDR3 in amino acids: CSASPTGGDTEAFF. CDR3 sequence (DNA): TGCAGTGCTAGCCCAACGGGGGGGGACACTGAAGCTTTCTTT. The J gene is TRBJ1-1, the V gene TRBV20-1; D is possibly TRBD1 (5 bases). The CDR3 extends over 14 amino acids. V lost 3 bases, J lost 3 bases, and 14 bases lay in between. The germline V gene has CDR1 DFQATT and CDR2 SNEGSKA (reference sequence).